This T cell receptor beta chain was sequenced for a study of T cell responses to AZD1222 COVID-19 vaccine. On this clone: Its target is unknown. The same CDR3 also results from other DNA sequences found in this sample.

This table comes from immunoSEQ multiplex PCR, and its TCRdb copy is limited to in-frame clones, with some not included. The profile shows 150,000 or so clones, about nine tenths of them singletons. Study-wide results and caveats: The study sampled repertoires only after the peak T cell response. At study baseline, merely six AZD1222 recipients were seropositive. Dominant at 160-218 and 743-854, vaccine-associated CD4 TCRs also spanned spike.

The study pooled second doses at about 4 or about 12 weeks. The CDR3 sequence is 11 residues long. V lost 2 bases and J lost 10, with 6 bases in between. Germline-derived CDR1 and CDR2 are MNHEY and SVGAGI. This sequence was found in an adult who received the AZD1222 COVID-19 vaccine. This chain links TRBV6-5 with TRBJ2-1; D gene uncertain. The sequencing used peripheral blood, collected 28 days after the second AZD1222 dose. The CDR3 here is CASSYGWEQFF. The CDR3 region has the DNA TGTGCCAGCAGTTACGGATGGGAGCAGTTCTTC.